This T cell receptor beta chain was observed in a study of CD8 T cell repertoires and HIV-1 epitope variants. Trimming took 3 bases from V and 5 from J, leaving 8 bases between them. The germline CDR1 and CDR2 sequences are SGHDT and YYEEEE. There are 12 residues in the CDR3. For this clone: The antigen remains unidentified.

TCRdb's table, derived via immunoSEQ multiplex PCR, lists solely in-frame clones and lacks some. The sample contains approximately 4,800 clones, under 70% of which appear only once. Material for sequencing was cultured CD8+ T cells derived from PBMCs. The clonotype originates from a male donor with HIV. The genes are TRBV5-6 and TRBJ2-5; the D is unclear. CDR3 sequence (DNA): TGTGCCAGCAGCTCCGTTCGGGAGACCCAGTACTTC. As protein: CASSSVRETQYF.